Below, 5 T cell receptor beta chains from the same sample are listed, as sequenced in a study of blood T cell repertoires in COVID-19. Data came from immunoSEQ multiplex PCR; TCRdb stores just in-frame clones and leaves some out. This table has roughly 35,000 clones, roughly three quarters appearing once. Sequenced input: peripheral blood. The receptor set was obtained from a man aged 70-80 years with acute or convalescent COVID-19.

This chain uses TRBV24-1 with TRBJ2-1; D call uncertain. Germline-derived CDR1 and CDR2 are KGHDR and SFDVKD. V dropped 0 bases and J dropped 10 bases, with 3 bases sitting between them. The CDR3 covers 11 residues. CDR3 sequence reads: CATSDLREQFF. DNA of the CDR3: TGTGCCACCAGTGATTTGCGGGAGCAGTTCTTC.

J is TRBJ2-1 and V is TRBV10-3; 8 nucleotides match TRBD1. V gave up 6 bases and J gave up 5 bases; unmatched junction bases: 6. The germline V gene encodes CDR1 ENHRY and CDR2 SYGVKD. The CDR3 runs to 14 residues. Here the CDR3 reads CAIRNPTGDNEQFF. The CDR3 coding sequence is TGTGCCATCAGAAATCCGACAGGGGACAATGAGCAGTTCTTC.

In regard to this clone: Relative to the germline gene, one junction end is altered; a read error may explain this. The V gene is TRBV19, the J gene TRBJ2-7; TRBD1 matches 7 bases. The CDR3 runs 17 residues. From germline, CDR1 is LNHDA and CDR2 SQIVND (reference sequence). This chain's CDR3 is CASSIGRGQKSSYEQYF. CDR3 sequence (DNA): TGTGCCAGTAGCATAGGCCGGGGACAGAAAAGCTCCTACGAGCAGTACTTC.

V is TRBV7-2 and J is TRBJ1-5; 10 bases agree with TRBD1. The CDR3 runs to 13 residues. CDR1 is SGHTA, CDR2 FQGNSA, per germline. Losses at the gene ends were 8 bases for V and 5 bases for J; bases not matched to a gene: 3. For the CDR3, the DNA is TGTGCCAGCCGCGGGACAGGGGATCAGCCCCAGCATTTT. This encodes CASRGTGDQPQHF.

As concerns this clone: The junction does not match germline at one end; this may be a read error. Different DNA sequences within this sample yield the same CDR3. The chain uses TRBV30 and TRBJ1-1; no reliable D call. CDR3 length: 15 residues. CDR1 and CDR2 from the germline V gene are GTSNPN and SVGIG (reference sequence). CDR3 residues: CAWSVLSGSNTEAFF. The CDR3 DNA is TGTGCCTGGAGTGTATTGTCAGGAAGTAACACTGAAGCTTTCTTC. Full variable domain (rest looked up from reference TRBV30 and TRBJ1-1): SQTIHQWPATLVQPVGSPLSLECTVEGTSNPNLYWYRQAAGRGLQLLFYSVGIGQISSEVPQNLSASRPQDRQFILSSKKLLLSDSGFYLCAWSVLSGSNTEAFFGQGTRLTVV.